These 5 T cell receptor beta chains came from one sample sequenced in a study of T cells after yellow fever vaccination. TCRdb reanalysed the 5' RACE reads using MiXCR and keeps one entry per CDR3 protein. This table holds 300,000 to 400,000 distinct CDR3 sequences, around 10% found once. Sequenced material: CD4+ T cells sorted from PBMCs, taken 45 days after the yellow fever booster vaccination. The receptors come from a man aged 18 to 30 who received the YFV17D yellow fever vaccine.

In its sample, this clonotype was seen a few times. The chain is built from TRBV25-1 and TRBJ1-2, with D maybe TRBD1 (5 bases). The CDR3 is made up of 15 amino acids. Per germline, CDR1 MGHDK and CDR2 SYGVNS. Trimming pared 6 bases from V and 3 bases from J, leaving 17 bases between. CDR3 DNA: TGTGCCAGCAGCACCCCGAGGCAGGGAGACTATGGCTACACCTTC. Protein product: CASSTPRQGDYGYTF.

This rearrangement joins TRBV12-3 or TRBV12-4 to TRBJ2-7, with D tentatively TRBD1 or TRBD2 (5 bases each). V lost 6 bases and J 5 bases, leaving 14 bases between the germline ends. This CDR3 contains 13 residues. CDR3 sequence: CASSLQRGDEQYV. In nucleotides, the CDR3 is TGTGCCAGCAGCCTGCAACGAGGGGACGAGCAGTACGTC.

J is TRBJ2-7 and V is TRBV7-2, with 11 bases lining up with TRBD1. Trimming took 5 bases from V and 5 from J; bases not matched to a gene: 8. The CDR3 is made up of 15 amino acids. The germline V gene has CDR1 SGHTA and CDR2 FQGNSA. The CDR3 DNA reads TGTGCCAGCAGCCAGGACAGGGGGCGTCTGGACGAGCAGTACTTC. Translating gives CASSQDRGRLDEQYF.

This chain joins TRBV18 and TRBJ2-5, with D perhaps assigned TRBD1 or TRBD2 (6 bases each). The germline gives CDR1 KGHSH, CDR2 LQKENI. Trimming cost V 5 bases and J 3 bases, with 13 bases left between them. There are 14 residues in the CDR3. The CDR3 region is CASSSQGGEETQYF. CDR3 bases: TGTGCCAGCTCATCACAGGGCGGGGAAGAGACCCAGTACTTC.

The V and J genes are TRBV5-4 and TRBJ1-2; TRBD1 matches 8 bases. Germline lookup yields CDR1 SGHNT and CDR2 YYREEE (reference sequence). With V trimmed by 3 bases and J by 4 bases, 8 bases remained unmatched. This CDR3 has 15 amino acids. CDR3 amino acids: CASSSQGATLYGYTF. For the CDR3, the DNA is TGTGCCAGCAGCTCGCAGGGGGCGACGCTCTATGGCTACACCTTC. The full variable domain, completed using reference TRBV5-4 and TRBJ1-2, is ETGVTQSPTHLIKTRGQQVTLRCSSQSGHNTVSWYQQALGQGPQFIFQYYREEENGRGNFPPRFSGLQFPNYSSELNVNALELDDSALYLCASSSQGATLYGYTFGSGTRLTVV.